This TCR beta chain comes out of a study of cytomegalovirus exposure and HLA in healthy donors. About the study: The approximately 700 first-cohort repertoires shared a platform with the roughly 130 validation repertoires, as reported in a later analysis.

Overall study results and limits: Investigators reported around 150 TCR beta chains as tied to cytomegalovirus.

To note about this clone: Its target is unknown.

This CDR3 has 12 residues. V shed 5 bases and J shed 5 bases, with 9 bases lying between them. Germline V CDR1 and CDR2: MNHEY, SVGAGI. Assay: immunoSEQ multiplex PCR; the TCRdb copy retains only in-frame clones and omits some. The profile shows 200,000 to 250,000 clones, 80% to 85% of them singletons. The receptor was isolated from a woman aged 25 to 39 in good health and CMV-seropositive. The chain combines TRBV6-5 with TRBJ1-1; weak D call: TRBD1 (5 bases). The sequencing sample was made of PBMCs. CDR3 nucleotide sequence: TGTGCCAGCAGTACCGGGACGACTGAAGCTTTCTTT. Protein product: CASSTGTTEAFF.